These T cell receptor beta chains were read from a single sample in a study of cytomegalovirus exposure and HLA in healthy donors. Data came from immunoSEQ multiplex PCR; TCRdb stores just in-frame clones and leaves some out. The table lists about 150,000 clones, roughly 80% of them singletons. The sample was PBMCs. Every receptor here comes from a woman aged 40 to 50 in good health and CMV-seronegative. CDR3s include the opening cysteine and the closing phenylalanine or tryptophan. Each record gives: clone size, V gene, D gene, J gene, CDR3 DNA, CDR3 protein. A D gene is named only where the DNA matches it firmly. Where a row states a size, it is once, few, many or the class of an expanded clone; other rows omit it.

size: NA; V: TRBV21-1; D: NA; J: TRBJ1-5; DNA: TGTGCCAGCAGCAAGCAGGACAGCATCCCCTATAGCAATCAGCCCCAGCATTTT; CDR3: CASSKQDSIPYSNQPQHF
size: NA; V: TRBV28; D: NA; J: TRBJ2-3; DNA: TGTGCCAGCAGTATTAGACAGGGCACAGATACGCAGTATTTT; CDR3: CASSIRQGTDTQYF
size: NA; V: TRBV15; D: NA; J: TRBJ1-1; DNA: TGTGCCACCAGCAGAGACCCTTTGAGCCTAATGAACACTGAAGCTTTCTTT; CDR3: CATSRDPLSLMNTEAFF
size: NA; V: TRBV6-1; D: NA; J: TRBJ2-7; DNA: TGTGCCAGCACCGAGGGACTCTTCAGCTCCTACGAGCAGTACTTC; CDR3: CASTEGLFSSYEQYF
size: few; V: TRBV7-9; D: TRBD1; J: TRBJ1-1; DNA: TGTGCCAGCAGCTTAGGTACAGGGGGCATGGGTGAAGCTTTCTTT; CDR3: CASSLGTGGMGEAFF
size: NA; V: TRBV5-6; D: TRBD2; J: TRBJ2-1; DNA: TGTGCCAGCAGCCAGGGACTAGCGGCGAACAATGAGCAGTTCTTC; CDR3: CASSQGLAANNEQFF
size: once; V: TRBV10-2; D: NA; J: TRBJ1-1; DNA: TGCGCCAGCAGGACCCCCACCGGGGACACTGAAGCTTTCTTT; CDR3: CASRTPTGDTEAFF
size: NA; V: TRBV5-6; D: NA; J: TRBJ2-3; DNA: TGTGCCAGCAGCTTGGTGTCGGGAAGAGAGACAGATACGCAGTATTTT; CDR3: CASSLVSGRETDTQYF
size: NA; V: TRBV27; D: NA; J: TRBJ1-4; DNA: TGTGCCAGCAGTTTACAGGGTCATGGACTGTTTTTT; CDR3: CASSLQGHGLFF
size: NA; V: TRBV27; D: TRBD1; J: TRBJ2-3; DNA: TGTGCCAGCAGCTTCCCACCGGGACAGAGAACCACAGATACGCAGTATTTT; CDR3: CASSFPPGQRTTDTQYF
size: NA; V: TRBV13; D: NA; J: TRBJ2-1; DNA: TGTGCCAGCAGCTACCCCTTCAGGGGGGATGACTCCTACAATGAGCAGTTCTTC; CDR3: CASSYPFRGDDSYNEQFF
size: NA; V: TRBV10-1; D: NA; J: TRBJ2-4; DNA: TGCGCCAGCAGTGTAAATCCGGGTTCGAACATTCAGTACTTC; CDR3: CASSVNPGSNIQYF
size: NA; V: TRBV28; D: TRBD1; J: TRBJ2-5; DNA: TGTGCCAGCAGTCTACCCCTCCGTTCACAGGGGTTCGGGGAGACCCAGTACTTC; CDR3: CASSLPLRSQGFGETQYF
size: NA; V: TRBV6-1; D: NA; J: TRBJ1-2; DNA: TGTGCCAGCAGTGAAAATTTACGGACAGATTTTAACTATGGCTACACCTTC; CDR3: CASSENLRTDFNYGYTF
size: NA; V: TRBV9; D: TRBD2; J: TRBJ2-1; DNA: TGTGCCAGCAGCGTAGGTCCTAGCGGGGGTGAGCAGTTCTTC; CDR3: CASSVGPSGGEQFF
size: once; V: TRBV25-1; D: TRBD1; J: TRBJ1-1; DNA: TGTGCCAGCAGCGTCGGGACAGGGGGCGTCGGTTTGATGGCTTTCTTT; CDR3: CASSVGTGGVGLMAFF
size: NA; V: TRBV19; D: NA; J: TRBJ1-6; DNA: TGTGCCAGTGGGTCCCTCCTCAGGGGAACGGGTTCACCCCTCCACTTT; CDR3: CASGSLLRGTGSPLHF
size: NA; V: TRBV6-5; D: NA; J: TRBJ1-2; DNA: TGTGCCAGCAACGGGGATCTCTTAGGGTACACCTTC; CDR3: CASNGDLLGYTF
size: NA; V: TRBV2; D: TRBD2; J: TRBJ2-7; DNA: TGTGCCAGCAGTGGTCAGGCGGGAGGGTCCTACGAGCAGTACTTC; CDR3: CASSGQAGGSYEQYF
size: NA; V: TRBV5-1; D: TRBD2; J: TRBJ2-3; DNA: TGCGCCAGCAGCTTTAGCGGGGGGACAGATACGCAGTATTTT; CDR3: CASSFSGGTDTQYF
size: NA; V: TRBV10-3; D: NA; J: TRBJ1-1; DNA: TGTGCCATCAGGCTTACAGGGTCGAACACTGAAGCTTTCTTT; CDR3: CAIRLTGSNTEAFF
size: few; V: TRBV6-5; D: TRBD1; J: TRBJ1-4; DNA: TGTGCCAGCTGCCAGGGACAGGGCAATGAAAAACTGTTTTTT; CDR3: CASCQGQGNEKLFF
size: NA; V: TRBV6-5; D: NA; J: TRBJ2-7; DNA: TGTGCCAGCAGTTACTACACCGGGTCGAGGCCCTACGAGCAGTACTTC; CDR3: CASSYYTGSRPYEQYF
size: few; V: TRBV5-8; D: NA; J: TRBJ2-7; DNA: TGTGCCAGCAGGTTCGGGACATGGGACGACGAGCAGTACTTC; CDR3: CASRFGTWDDEQYF
size: NA; V: TRBV9; D: NA; J: TRBJ2-5; DNA: TGTGCCAGCAGCGTGGTAGGGGGAGAGACCCAGTACTTC; CDR3: CASSVVGGETQYF
size: NA; V: TRBV28; D: NA; J: TRBJ2-2; DNA: TGTGCCAGCAGACTTTACGGGGAGCTGTTTTTT; CDR3: CASRLYGELFF
size: NA; V: TRBV29-1; D: NA; J: TRBJ2-1; DNA: TGCAGCGTCCGGGGGTCTAGCTCCTACAATGAGCAGTTCTTC; CDR3: CSVRGSSSYNEQFF
size: once; V: TRBV28; D: TRBD1; J: TRBJ2-7; DNA: TGTGCCAGCAGTTTATTTGGCAGGGGGCGCATCGAGCAGTACTTC; CDR3: CASSLFGRGRIEQYF
size: NA; V: TRBV7-9; D: TRBD2; J: TRBJ2-3; DNA: TGTGCCAGCAGGAGAACGGGGGGGGACGCAGATACGCAGTATTTT; CDR3: CASRRTGGDADTQYF
size: NA; V: TRBV18; D: NA; J: TRBJ2-3; DNA: TGTGCCAGCTCACCCTCGTGGGGGAGGACAGATACGCAGTATTTT; CDR3: CASSPSWGRTDTQYF
size: NA; V: TRBV5-1; D: TRBD1; J: TRBJ2-7; DNA: TGCGCCAGCAGACCACCGCGGACAGGGGAGTACGAGCAGTACTTC; CDR3: CASRPPRTGEYEQYF
size: NA; V: TRBV15; D: NA; J: TRBJ1-2; DNA: TGTGCCACCAGCAGAGCCTTAACGGGGGATGGCTACACCTTC; CDR3: CATSRALTGDGYTF
size: NA; V: TRBV6-5; D: NA; J: TRBJ1-2; DNA: TGTGCCAGCAGTACAAACAGGGAAAACTATGGCTACACCTTC; CDR3: CASSTNRENYGYTF
size: NA; V: TRBV5-8; D: NA; J: TRBJ2-7; DNA: TGTGCCAGCAGTTCCAGGGTTCATTACGAGCAGTACTTC; CDR3: CASSSRVHYEQYF
size: NA; V: TRBV11-2; D: NA; J: TRBJ1-3; DNA: TGTGCCAGCAGCTTAGGGTACAGTCTCTCTGGAAACACCATATATTTT; CDR3: CASSLGYSLSGNTIYF
size: NA; V: TRBV19; D: TRBD2; J: TRBJ2-1; DNA: TGTGCCAGTAGTCCCAGGGGACTAGCGGGGCACAATGAGCAGTTCTTC; CDR3: CASSPRGLAGHNEQFF
size: NA; V: TRBV18; D: TRBD1; J: TRBJ1-3; DNA: TGTGCCAGCTCCTCCAGGGGGAACGGAAACACCATATATTTT; CDR3: CASSSRGNGNTIYF
size: NA; V: TRBV5-4; D: NA; J: TRBJ2-3; DNA: TGTGCCAGCAGCCCCGGAGGTACCAACACAGATACGCAGTATTTT; CDR3: CASSPGGTNTDTQYF
size: NA; V: TRBV6-6; D: TRBD2; J: TRBJ2-3; DNA: TGTGCCAGCAGTGGCACTAGCGCAGCAGATACGCAGTATTTT; CDR3: CASSGTSAADTQYF
size: NA; V: TRBV6-1; D: TRBD1; J: TRBJ1-1; DNA: TGTGCCAGCAGTGCACAGGGGGGCATGAACACTGAAGCTTTCTTT; CDR3: CASSAQGGMNTEAFF
size: NA; V: TRBV7-8; D: TRBD1; J: TRBJ2-5; DNA: TGTGCCAGCAGCATTGGGACAGCAGCGGAGACCCAGTACTTC; CDR3: CASSIGTAAETQYF
size: NA; V: TRBV19; D: NA; J: TRBJ2-5; DNA: TGTGCCAGTAGTTTCCAAGGTAGCGGAACTCAAGAGACCCAGTACTTC; CDR3: CASSFQGSGTQETQYF
size: few; V: TRBV18; D: NA; J: TRBJ1-4; DNA: TGTGCCAGCTCACCATTGAGGGCAACTAATGAAAAACTGTTTTTT; CDR3: CASSPLRATNEKLFF
size: NA; V: TRBV27; D: TRBD1; J: TRBJ2-7; DNA: TGTGCCAGCAGTTTATATGCTGTGTCAGGGGACAGCCCCTACGAGCAGTACTTC; CDR3: CASSLYAVSGDSPYEQYF
size: NA; V: TRBV6-6; D: TRBD1; J: TRBJ1-4; DNA: TGTGCCAGCAGTTTCAGACAGGGGCAGAATGAAAAACTGTTTTTT; CDR3: CASSFRQGQNEKLFF
size: NA; V: TRBV19; D: TRBD2; J: TRBJ2-7; DNA: TGTGCCAGTAGTTCTAACCGAGCGGGGGCATCTTACGAGCAGTACTTC; CDR3: CASSSNRAGASYEQYF
size: NA; V: TRBV5-1; D: NA; J: TRBJ2-3; DNA: TGCGCCAGCAGCTTGCTGGGGGCATCGATAACAGATACGCAGTATTTT; CDR3: CASSLLGASITDTQYF
size: NA; V: TRBV5-4; D: TRBD2; J: TRBJ2-3; DNA: TGTGCCAGCAGCCCTATAACGGGACTAGCGGGGGAGGGCACAGATACGCAGTATTTT; CDR3: CASSPITGLAGEGTDTQYF